This TCR beta chain was identified in a study of blood T cell repertoires in COVID-19. Overall study: Italy, Spain and the United States were the sources of the convalescent and acute COVID-19 samples.

This CDR3 is 12 amino acids long. The V gene's germline CDR1 is GTSNPN and CDR2 SVGIG (reference sequence). V was clipped by 2 bases and J by 3 bases, with 5 bases between them. Authors' analysis steps: Estimated nucleated cell counts came from reference gene primer amplification. Profiled with immunoSEQ multiplex PCR; TCRdb holds only in-frame clones, not every one. Clone size and V and J calls were adopted from that table, with D and trimming inferred from the DNA. Among about 200,000 clones, around 89% were seen once, and the ten largest hold approximately 0.64%. The chain joins TRBV30 to TRBJ1-3; D ambiguous. The specimen sequenced was peripheral blood. The TCR comes from a man aged 45-65 years with acute or convalescent COVID-19. The CDR3 here is CAWSTLGNTIYF. The CDR3, as DNA: TGTGCCTGGAGTACTCTTGGAAACACCATATATTTT. Full variable domain (missing parts from reference TRBV30 and TRBJ1-3): SQTIHQWPATLVQPVGSPLSLECTVEGTSNPNLYWYRQAAGRGLQLLFYSVGIGQISSEVPQNLSASRPQDRQFILSSKKLLLSDSGFYLCAWSTLGNTIYFGEGSWLTVV.